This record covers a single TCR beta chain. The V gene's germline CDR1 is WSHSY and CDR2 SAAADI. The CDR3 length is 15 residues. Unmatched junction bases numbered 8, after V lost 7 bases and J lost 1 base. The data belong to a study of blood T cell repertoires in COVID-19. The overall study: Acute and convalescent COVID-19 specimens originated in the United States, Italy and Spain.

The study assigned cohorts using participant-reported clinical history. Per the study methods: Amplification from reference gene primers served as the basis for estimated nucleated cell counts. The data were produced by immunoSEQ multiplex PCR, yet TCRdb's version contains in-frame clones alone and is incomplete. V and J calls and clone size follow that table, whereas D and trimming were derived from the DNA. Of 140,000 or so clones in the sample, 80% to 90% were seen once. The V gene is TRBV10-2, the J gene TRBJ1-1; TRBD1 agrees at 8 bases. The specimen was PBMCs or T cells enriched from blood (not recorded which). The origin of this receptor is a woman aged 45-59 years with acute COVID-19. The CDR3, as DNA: TGCGCCAGCACCATGGGACAGGCCCGGAACACTGAAGCTTTCTTT. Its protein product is CASTMGQARNTEAFF.